The 24 T cell receptor beta chains listed next were all sequenced from one sample in a study of response to subunit inactivated influenza vaccine. TCRdb independently ran MiXCR on the RT-PCR reads; one entry per CDR3 protein. The sample has hundreds of thousands of distinct CDR3 sequences, around 11% seen once. The input for sequencing was PBMCs from blood, taken on the day of vaccination. These receptor sequences come from a man between 50 and 59 years old who received an inactivated influenza vaccine.

The sample holds many counts of this clonotype. This sequence joins TRBV11-2 and TRBJ2-2, with D perhaps TRBD1 (5 bases). The V end was cut by 3 bases, the J end by 5 bases, with 7 bases between. The CDR3 extends over 13 amino acids. Germline CDR1 is SGHAT and CDR2 is FQNNGV. CDR3 coding DNA: TGTGCCAGCAGCTTGGGGCTTACCGGGGAGCTGTTTTTT. Translating it yields CASSLGLTGELFF.

The sample holds a few counts of this clonotype. The chain has TRBV20-1 and TRBJ2-1; 9 nucleotides agree with TRBD2. Germline lookup yields CDR1 DFQATT and CDR2 SNEGSKA (reference sequence). V shed 6 bases, J shed 4 bases, and the junction held 7 bases outside the gene matches. The length of the CDR3 is 14 residues. The CDR3 here is CSANSGRWYNEQFF. As DNA, the CDR3 is TGCAGTGCCAATAGCGGGAGATGGTACAATGAGCAGTTCTTC.

This clonotype has more than one count but fewer than ten. The rearrangement uses TRBV6-2 or TRBV6-3 and TRBJ2-5; possible D gene TRBD2, 6 bases. The CDR3 sequence is 15 residues long. V gave up 6 bases and J gave up 0 bases, with 14 bases separating them. The germline gives CDR1 MNHEY, CDR2 SVGEGT. The CDR3 protein is CASSRPEGYQETQYF. DNA of the CDR3: TGTGCCAGCAGCCGCCCGGAGGGCTACCAAGAGACCCAGTACTTC.

This sequence joins TRBV7-9 and TRBJ2-2, with 8 bases fitting TRBD1. The CDR3 covers 17 residues. The ends lost 2 bases at V and 0 bases at J; junction bases unmatched: 5. The germline gives CDR1 SEHNR, CDR2 FQNEAQ (reference sequence). The CDR3 bases are TGTGCCAGCAGCTTAACCTGGACAGGGACGAACACCGGGGAGCTGTTTTTT. Protein product: CASSLTWTGTNTGELFF.

This clonotype was detected only a few times. The chain joins TRBV11-2 to TRBJ2-3, with a tentative D call TRBD1 (5 bases). This CDR3 is built from 15 residues. The germline V and J ends were trimmed by 5 bases and 9 bases, with 21 bases remaining between them. The germline CDR1 and CDR2 sequences are SGHAT and FQNNGV. The DNA of the CDR3 is TGTGCCAGCAGCCCGATAGGGGCGCTCCCCACGACGCAGTATTTT. As protein: CASSPIGALPTTQYF.

This clonotype was recorded a few times. The rearrangement links TRBV20-1 to TRBJ1-1, with a possible D match to TRBD1 (6 bases). CDR1 and CDR2 (germline): DFQATT, SNEGSKA (reference sequence). Between the trimmed V and J ends, which lost 0 bases and 1 base, there was a span of 12 bases. CDR3 length: 15 residues. In DNA, the CDR3 is TGCAGTGCTAGAGATCCCAGGGGCGGGAACACTGAAGCTTTCTTT. Protein product: CSARDPRGGNTEAFF.

This rearrangement joins TRBV12-3 or TRBV12-4 to TRBJ1-6; D is ambiguous. V was pared by 6 bases and J by 8 bases, with 8 bases between. The CDR3 is 12 residues long. In DNA form, the CDR3 reads TGTGCCAGCAGCCCCGGGGATTCACCCCTCCACTTT. This gives the protein CASSPGDSPLHF.

The sample holds a few counts of this clonotype. The chain links TRBV5-1 to TRBJ1-4, with D uncertain. The V gene lost 0 bases and the J gene lost 4 bases, with 7 bases spanning the gap. The CDR3 is made up of 14 amino acids. Germline-derived CDR1 and CDR2 are SGHRS and YFSETQ. This CDR3 is CASSLARLNEKLFF. Written as DNA, the CDR3 is TGCGCCAGCAGCTTGGCAAGGCTTAATGAAAAACTGTTTTTT.

The rearrangement links TRBV5-1 to TRBJ1-3, with D perhaps TRBD1 (6 bases). There are 15 residues in the CDR3. Per germline, CDR1 SGHRS and CDR2 YFSETQ. V lost 6 bases and J 4 bases, leaving 17 bases between the germline ends. The CDR3 protein is CASTFDRTIGNTIYF. In nucleotides, the CDR3 is TGCGCCAGCACCTTCGACAGGACGATCGGAAACACCATATATTTT.

The sample holds a few counts of this clonotype. This chain joins TRBV6-2 or TRBV6-3 and TRBJ2-3; the match to TRBD2 covers 7 bases. Per the germline V gene, CDR1 is MNHEY and CDR2 is SVGEGT. Trimming cost V 7 bases and J 3 bases; bases outside gene matches: 10. This CDR3 comprises 15 residues. The CDR3 loop is CASIRTSGETDTQYF. DNA for the CDR3: TGTGCCAGCATACGTACCAGCGGGGAGACAGATACGCAGTATTTT.

This rearrangement joins TRBV12-3 or TRBV12-4 to TRBJ2-7; D is possibly TRBD1 (5 bases). The CDR3 loop spans 14 amino acids. Trimming shortened V by 2 bases and J by 7 bases, and 15 bases separated the two germline ends. The CDR3 region has the DNA TGTGCCAGCAGTTTATCAGGGATCCAGCATGAGCAGTACTTC. Translating gives CASSLSGIQHEQYF.

The V and J genes are TRBV9 and TRBJ2-2; D gene uncertain. V lost 4 bases and J lost 7, with 17 bases in between. Germline CDR1 reads SGDLS; CDR2 reads YYNGEE. The CDR3 length is 15 residues. DNA for the CDR3: TGTGCCAGCAGCTCAGGAAACAGTAAAGTCGGGGAGCTGTTTTTT. It encodes CASSSGNSKVGELFF.

There are many counts of this clonotype. This sequence joins TRBV7-9 and TRBJ2-1; maybe TRBD1 (5 bases). CDR3 length equals 15 residues. V was shortened by 2 bases and J by 6 bases, with 14 bases between the two germline ends. CDR1 is SEHNR, CDR2 FQNEAQ, per germline (reference sequence). Here the CDR3 reads CASSLQGSKSNEQFF. CDR3 bases: TGTGCCAGCAGCTTACAGGGCTCGAAATCCAATGAGCAGTTCTTC.

This clonotype was seen ten or more times. The CDR3 bases are TGTGCCAGCAGTTTACCGGGACAGGGCCTACACACCGGGGAGCTGTTTTTT. It specifies CASSLPGQGLHTGELFF. This chain links TRBV28 with TRBJ2-2, with 9 bases aligning to TRBD1. Per germline, CDR1 MDHEN and CDR2 SYDVKM. This CDR3 is 17 amino acids long. With 2 bases clipped from V and 3 bases from J, the junction kept 7 bases outside the gene matches.

This clonotype was counted ten times or more. This chain joins TRBV29-1 and TRBJ2-1; D might be TRBD2 (5 bases). From germline, CDR1 is SQVTM and CDR2 ANQGSEA. V lost 7 bases, J lost 4 bases, and 14 bases lay in between. The CDR3 loop spans 13 amino acids. CDR3 sequence: CSAVTRTYNEQFF. The CDR3 DNA reads as TGCAGCGCCGTGACCAGGACTTACAATGAGCAGTTCTTC.

The rearrangement links TRBV4-2 to TRBJ2-3, with D possibly called TRBD1 or TRBD2 (6 bases each). Trimming removed 0 bases from V and 1 base from J, with 17 bases in between. In germline, CDR1 is LGHNA, CDR2 YNFKEQ. This CDR3 is built from 18 residues. The CDR3 bases are TGTGCCAGCAGCCAAGATCGAGGAGGGGGACTGGGCACAGATACGCAGTATTTT. Translating gives CASSQDRGGGLGTDTQYF.

This clonotype occurred a few times. J is TRBJ2-3 and V is TRBV5-1; D gene uncertain. Germline V lookup: CDR1 SGHRS, CDR2 YFSETQ. V gave up 1 base and J gave up 0 bases, with 6 bases separating them. This CDR3 contains 14 residues. CDR3 nucleotide sequence: TGCGCCAGCAGCTTGAGGTTTAGCACAGATACGCAGTATTTT. Translated, it gives CASSLRFSTDTQYF.

The CDR3 coding sequence is TGTGCCAGCAGCTTAGATCGACAGAATTCACCCCTCCACTTT. The encoded protein is CASSLDRQNSPLHF. The chain is built from TRBV7-8 and TRBJ1-6; D is possibly TRBD1 (5 bases). The length of the CDR3 is 14 residues. The V end lost 1 base, the J end lost 7 bases, and 8 bases lay between the germline ends. The germline V gene encodes CDR1 SGHVS and CDR2 FQNEAQ.

This clonotype was seen ten or more times. The chain couples TRBV12-3 or TRBV12-4 to TRBJ1-5; 7 positions agree with TRBD1. The CDR3 is 14 amino acids. V gave up 6 bases and J gave up 1 base; unmatched junction bases: 3. CDR3: CASRTGMSNQPQHF. CDR3 in DNA: TGTGCCAGCAGGACAGGGATGAGCAATCAGCCCCAGCATTTT.

This clonotype appeared a single time. The chain uses TRBV10-2 and TRBJ2-7, with 11 bases aligning to TRBD1. Trimming cost V 4 bases and J 1 base; bases outside gene matches: 9. This CDR3 contains 17 residues. The germline gives CDR1 WSHSY, CDR2 SAAADI. In DNA, the CDR3 is TGCGCCAGCAGTGTTTCTCGGACAGGGGGCAGGTCCTACGAGCAGTACTTC. Translating it yields CASSVSRTGGRSYEQYF.

The chain uses TRBV12-3 or TRBV12-4 and TRBJ1-1; a possible D gene is TRBD1 (6 bases). The CDR3 is 13 amino acids. V was trimmed by 10 bases and J by 0 bases, leaving 12 bases between them. The CDR3 loop reads CATGQLLNTEAFF. The DNA of the CDR3 is TGTGCCACTGGACAGTTGTTGAACACTGAAGCTTTCTTT.

The CDR3 DNA follows: TGTGCCGGTGGGGGTGACCCTGGAAACACCATATATTTT. Translating gives CAGGGDPGNTIYF. The rearrangement uses TRBV6-1 and TRBJ1-3; D might be TRBD1 (5 bases). Germline values: CDR1 MNHNS, CDR2 SASEGT. The V end lost 11 bases, the J end lost 2 bases, and 13 bases lay between the germline ends. The CDR3 runs 13 residues.

The CDR3 spells CASSAGTGVTGELFF. In DNA form, the CDR3 reads TGCGCCAGCAGCGCCGGGACAGGGGTTACCGGGGAGCTGTTTTTT. This chain links TRBV5-1 with TRBJ2-2; 10 bases are a match to TRBD1. Germline trimming cut 4 bases from V and 5 bases from J; bases unmatched to any gene: 5. From germline, CDR1 is SGHRS and CDR2 YFSETQ. The CDR3 length is 15 residues.

This clonotype showed up many times. The rearrangement links TRBV11-2 to TRBJ2-7, with 7 positions matching TRBD1. This CDR3 comprises 16 residues. Germline V gene lookup returns CDR1 SGHAT and CDR2 FQNNGV. V was pared by 0 bases and J by 3 bases, with 8 bases of the junction left unmatched. This CDR3 reads CASSLDRGGSIYEQYF. DNA for the CDR3: TGTGCCAGCAGCTTAGATCGAGGGGGCTCAATCTACGAGCAGTACTTC.